This T cell receptor beta chain comes out of a study of cytomegalovirus exposure and HLA in healthy donors. The primer mix had 60 Vbeta and 13 Jbeta primers. The data were produced by immunoSEQ multiplex PCR, yet TCRdb's version contains in-frame clones alone and is incomplete. The sample yields over 80,000 clones, around 72% seen once. In nominal health when sampled, donors likely had unrecorded immune exposures nonetheless. Trimming cost V 6 bases and J 0 bases; bases outside gene matches: 7. This CDR3 is 15 amino acids long. Germline V lookup: CDR1 SGHTA, CDR2 FQGTGA. The sequencing sample was made of PBMCs. The receptor comes from a middle-aged man in good health and CMV-seronegative. The rearrangement joins TRBV7-3 to TRBJ2-5, with 7 nucleotides matching TRBD2. CDR3 loop: CASSRTRGDQETQYF. Here the CDR3 DNA reads TGTGCCAGCAGTCGGACACGGGGGGACCAAGAGACCCAGTACTTC.